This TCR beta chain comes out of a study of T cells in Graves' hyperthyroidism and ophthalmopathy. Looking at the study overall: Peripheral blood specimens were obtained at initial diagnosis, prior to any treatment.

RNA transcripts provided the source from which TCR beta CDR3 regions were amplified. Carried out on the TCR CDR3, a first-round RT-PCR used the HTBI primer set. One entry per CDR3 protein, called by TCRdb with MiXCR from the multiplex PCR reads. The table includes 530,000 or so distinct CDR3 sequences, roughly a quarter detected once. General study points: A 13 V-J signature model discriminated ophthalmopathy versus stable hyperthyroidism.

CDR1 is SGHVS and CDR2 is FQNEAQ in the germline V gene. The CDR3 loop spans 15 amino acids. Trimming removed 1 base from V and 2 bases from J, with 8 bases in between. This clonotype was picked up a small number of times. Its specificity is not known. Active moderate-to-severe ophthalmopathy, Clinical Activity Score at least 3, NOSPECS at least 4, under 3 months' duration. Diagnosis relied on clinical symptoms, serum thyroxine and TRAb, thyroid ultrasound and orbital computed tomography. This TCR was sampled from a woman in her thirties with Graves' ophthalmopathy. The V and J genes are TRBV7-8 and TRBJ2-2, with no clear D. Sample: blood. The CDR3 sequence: CASSLGYLNTGELFF. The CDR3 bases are TGTGCCAGCAGCTTAGGTTACCTCAACACCGGGGAGCTGTTTTTT. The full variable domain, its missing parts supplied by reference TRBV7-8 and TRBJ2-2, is GAGVSQSPRYKVAKRGQDVALRCDPISGHVSLFWYQQALGQGPEFLTYFQNEAQLDKSGLPSDRFFAERPEGSVSTLKIQRTQQEDSAVYLCASSLGYLNTGELFFGEGSRLTVL.